A selection of T cell receptor beta chains follows, all from one sample in a study of shared clonotypes between healthy human individuals. This table comes from immunoSEQ multiplex PCR, and its TCRdb copy is limited to in-frame clones, with some not included. The sample includes around 1.6 million clones, approximately 98% seen only once; the top ten take roughly 0.42%. Sequencing input: naive CD4+ T cells sorted from blood. All receptors derive from a man between 25 and 39 years old in good health. Both conserved end residues are part of each CDR3. The D gene is left open where the match is weak. Expanded clones are given a class, and other clones once, few, many or no size at all.

v_call	j_call	d_call	clone_size	cdr3_aa	cdr3_nt
TRBV18	TRBJ2-7	TRBD2	.	CASSPLAGGGYEQYF	TGTGCCAGCTCACCGCTAGCGGGAGGGGGATACGAGCAGTACTTC
TRBV18	TRBJ2-7	TRBD1	once	CASSRQGNPYEQYF	TGTGCCAGCTCACGACAGGGAAACCCCTACGAGCAGTACTTC
TRBV5-4	TRBJ2-7	.	.	CASSLFPLSAGDYEQYF	TGTGCCAGCAGCCTATTCCCTTTATCGGCAGGGGACTACGAGCAGTACTTC
TRBV27	TRBJ1-2	.	.	CASSTRFGYGYTF	TGTGCCAGCAGTACGAGGTTCGGCTATGGCTACACCTTC
TRBV2	TRBJ2-5	.	.	CASSRETQYF	TGTGCCAGCAGCCGGGAGACCCAGTACTTC
TRBV18	TRBJ2-1	TRBD2	.	CASSPAGGPNSAEQFF	TGTGCCAGCTCGCCAGCGGGAGGGCCTAATTCCGCTGAGCAGTTCTTC
TRBV7-9	TRBJ2-7	.	few	CASSSQGYEQYF	TGTGCCAGCAGCTCACAGGGATACGAGCAGTACTTC
TRBV29-1	TRBJ1-2	TRBD1	.	CSVTIGTATNYGYTF	TGCAGCGTTACCATTGGGACAGCGACAAACTATGGCTACACCTTC
TRBV27	TRBJ2-6	TRBD1	.	CAIKGTAGANVLTF	TGTGCCATCAAGGGGACAGCCGGGGCCAACGTCCTGACTTTC
TRBV5-5	TRBJ1-5	.	.	CASSLSETDSNQPQHF	TGTGCCAGCAGCTTGTCAGAGACCGATAGCAATCAGCCCCAGCATTTT
TRBV6-5	TRBJ2-2	.	.	CASSRGPGELFF	TGTGCCAGCAGTAGGGGTCCCGGGGAGCTGTTTTTT
TRBV27	TRBJ2-7	TRBD1	.	CASSLTGGYEQYF	TGTGCCAGCAGTTTAACAGGGGGCTACGAGCAGTACTTC